This passage covers 14 T cell receptor beta chains from one sample sequenced in a study of human T cells and chemical hapten exposure. Regarding time point: patch test 2, 6 weeks after DPC sensitization. The treatment: therapeutic diphenylcyclopropenone sensitization with weekly scalp DPC. Via MiXCR, TCRdb re-called the RACE reads, giving one row per CDR3 protein. The data show a few hundred thousand distinct CDR3 sequences, around 6% seen once. The sample here was whole blood, taken in connection with sensitization to the hapten diphenylcyclopropenone (DPC). The receptors were sampled from a young woman with alopecia areata. Some clones in this sample may be carry-over from other donors' samples.

The CDR3 here is CASSLDRVADTQYF. CDR3 nucleotide sequence: TGCGCCAGCAGCCTAGACAGGGTTGCGGATACGCAGTATTTT. V usage is TRBV4-1 and J usage is TRBJ2-3, with TRBD1 matching over 7 bases. The CDR3 has 14 amino acids. With V trimmed by 4 bases and J by 6 bases, 7 bases remained unmatched. From germline, CDR1 is MGHRA and CDR2 YSYEKL.

This clonotype came up many times. The rearrangement uses TRBV6-5 and TRBJ1-1; D possibly corresponds to TRBD1 (6 bases). The V and J ends lost 7 bases and 1 base respectively, with 16 bases between them. CDR1 is MNHEY and CDR2 is SVGAGI in the germline V gene. This CDR3 has 15 residues. The CDR3 sequence: CASTRRQDQNTEAFF. The CDR3 region has the DNA TGTGCCAGCACCCGCCGACAGGACCAGAACACTGAAGCTTTCTTT.

The sample holds a few counts of this clonotype. CDR3 in amino acids: CASSEAFMGSSGNTIYF. The CDR3 DNA follows: TGTGCCAGCAGTGAAGCTTTCATGGGAAGCTCTGGAAACACCATATATTTT. This chain links TRBV6-1 with TRBJ1-3, with unresolved D. CDR1 is MNHNS, CDR2 SASEGT, per germline. The CDR3 contains 17 residues. V was clipped by 0 bases and J by 0 bases, with 12 bases between them.

This clonotype showed up just a few times. The chain combines TRBV6-2 or TRBV6-3 with TRBJ1-6; no firm D call. V was shortened by 6 bases and J by 0 bases, with 15 bases between the two germline ends. The CDR3 sequence is 17 residues long. Germline CDR1 reads MNHEY; CDR2 reads SVGEGT. CDR3 sequence reads: CASRTPGSSSYNSPLHF. The CDR3 bases are TGTGCCAGCAGGACCCCAGGCTCCAGCTCCTATAATTCACCCCTCCACTTT.

This clonotype has ten or more counts. This chain connects TRBV3-1 to TRBJ1-5; 7 bases are shared with TRBD1. The germline CDR1 and CDR2 sequences are LGHDT and YNNKEL (reference sequence). The CDR3 covers 13 residues. Unmatched junction bases numbered 4, after V lost 4 bases and J lost 7 bases. CDR3 DNA sequence: TGTGCCAGCAGCCCGGACAGGAGCCAGCCCCAGCATTTT. It codes for CASSPDRSQPQHF.

This clonotype was seen many times. V and J are TRBV6-2 or TRBV6-3 and TRBJ2-5; 7 bases are a match to TRBD2. V dropped 5 bases and J dropped 2; count of bases not matched to a gene: 5. The CDR3 is 14 amino acids. The germline V gene encodes CDR1 MNHEY and CDR2 SVGEGT. CDR3: CASSLTSVQETQYF. The CDR3 DNA sequence: TGTGCCAGCAGTCTTACTAGCGTGCAAGAGACCCAGTACTTC.

This chain uses TRBV6-2 or TRBV6-3 with TRBJ2-2; 7 bases are a match to TRBD1. This CDR3 region has 14 residues. The V segment lost 4 bases and the J segment 5 bases; nucleotides outside the gene matches: 4. Looked up from germline, CDR1 is MNHEY and CDR2 is SVGEGT. CDR3 sequence (DNA): TGTGCCAGCAGTTGGGGGACAGCAACCGGGGAGCTGTTTTTT. Translating gives CASSWGTATGELFF.

The V gene is TRBV9, the J gene TRBJ2-3; TRBD2 matches 8 bases. In germline, CDR1 is SGDLS, CDR2 YYNGEE. Unmatched junction bases numbered 11, after V lost 4 bases and J lost 1 base. The CDR3 loop spans 17 amino acids. CDR3 residues: CASSLHRGRGGTDTQYF. As DNA, the CDR3 is TGTGCCAGCAGCCTCCATCGTGGGCGGGGGGGCACAGATACGCAGTATTTT.

Many counts were recorded for this clonotype. The V gene is TRBV7-2, the J gene TRBJ1-5, with D perhaps TRBD1 (6 bases). The V end was cut by 5 bases, the J end by 1 base, with 12 bases between. This CDR3 spans 15 amino acids. Germline CDR1 is SGHTA and CDR2 is FQGNSA. The CDR3 loop is CASSTQGISNQPQHF. CDR3 in DNA: TGTGCCAGCAGCACACAGGGTATAAGCAATCAGCCCCAGCATTTT.

The CDR3 reads CASSPGQQAFF. The CDR3 DNA follows: TGTGCCAGCAGTCCGGGACAGCAAGCTTTCTTT. This chain joins TRBV6-5 and TRBJ1-1; 7 positions match TRBD1. From germline, CDR1 is MNHEY and CDR2 SVGAGI. This CDR3 is 11 amino acids long. With 5 bases clipped from V and 9 bases from J, the junction kept 3 bases outside the gene matches.

V usage is TRBV7-9 and J usage is TRBJ1-1; the D gene is possibly TRBD1 (5 bases). Germline-derived CDR1 and CDR2 are SEHNR and FQNEAQ (reference sequence). This CDR3 is built from 13 residues. V was trimmed by 5 bases and J by 3 bases, leaving 10 bases between them. The CDR3 spells CASSATQDTEAFF. The CDR3 bases are TGTGCCAGCAGCGCCACACAGGACACTGAAGCTTTCTTT.

This rearrangement joins TRBV3-1 to TRBJ2-1; D uncertain. V lost 0 bases and J 4 bases, leaving 7 bases between the germline ends. Germline lookup yields CDR1 LGHDT and CDR2 YNNKEL (reference sequence). This CDR3 is 14 amino acids long. The CDR3 loop is CASSQDTVYNEQFF. The CDR3, as DNA: TGTGCCAGCAGCCAAGATACGGTTTACAATGAGCAGTTCTTC.

This clonotype showed up just a few times. The gene calls are TRBV29-1 and TRBJ2-4, with a possible D match to TRBD1 (5 bases). CDR3 length equals 13 residues. The V end was cut by 4 bases, the J end by 6 bases, with 13 bases between. CDR1 and CDR2 (germline): SQVTM, ANQGSEA. The CDR3 spells CSVGGSRGNIQYF. The CDR3 DNA reads as TGCAGCGTTGGGGGATCAAGGGGAAACATTCAGTACTTC.

The chain links TRBV27 to TRBJ2-6; 10 bases align to TRBD1. Germline V gene sequence: CDR1 MNHEY, CDR2 SMNVEV (reference sequence). The CDR3 runs 17 residues. The V segment lost 7 bases and the J segment 0 bases; nucleotides outside the gene matches: 6. The CDR3 sequence: CASTLGTGASGANVLTF. The CDR3 region has the DNA TGTGCCAGCACCCTTGGGACAGGGGCCTCTGGGGCCAACGTCCTGACTTTC.